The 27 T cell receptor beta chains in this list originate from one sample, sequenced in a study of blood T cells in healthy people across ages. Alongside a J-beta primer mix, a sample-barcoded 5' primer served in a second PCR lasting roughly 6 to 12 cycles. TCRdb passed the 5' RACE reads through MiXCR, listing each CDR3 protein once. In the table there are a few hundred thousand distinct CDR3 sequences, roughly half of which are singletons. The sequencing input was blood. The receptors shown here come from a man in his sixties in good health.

CDR3 bases: TGTGCCAGCAGCCCGTGGACTAGCGGGACTAGCTCCTACAATGAGCAGTACTTC. The encoded protein is CASSPWTSGTSSYNEQYF. This chain uses TRBV21-1 with TRBJ2-7; the table's TRBD2 call for D was not verified on the DNA. TRBV21-1 is given as a pseudogene. The length of the CDR3 is 18 residues.

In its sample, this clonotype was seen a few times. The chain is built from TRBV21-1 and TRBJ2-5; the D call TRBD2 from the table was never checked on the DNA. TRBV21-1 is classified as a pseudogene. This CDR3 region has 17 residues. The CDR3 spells CASSKRKTSGGRETQYF. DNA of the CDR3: TGTGCCAGCAGCAAAAGAAAGACTAGCGGGGGACGGGAGACCCAGTACTTC.

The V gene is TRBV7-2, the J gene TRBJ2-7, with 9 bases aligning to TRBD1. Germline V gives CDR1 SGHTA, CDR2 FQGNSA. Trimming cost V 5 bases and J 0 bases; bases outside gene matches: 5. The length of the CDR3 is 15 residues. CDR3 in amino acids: CASSLRDRVSYEQYF. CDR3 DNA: TGTGCCAGCAGCCTCCGGGACAGGGTCTCCTACGAGCAGTACTTC.

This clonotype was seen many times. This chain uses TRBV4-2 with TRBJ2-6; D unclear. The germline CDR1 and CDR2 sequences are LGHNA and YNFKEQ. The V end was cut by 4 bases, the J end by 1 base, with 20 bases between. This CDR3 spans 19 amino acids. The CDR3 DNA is TGTGCCAGCAGCCCCGCCCCAGGACGGGCCTCTTCTGGGGCCAACGTCCTGACTTTC. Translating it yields CASSPAPGRASSGANVLTF.

The CDR3 region has the DNA TGTGCCACCAGCCCCGGGATCTACAATGAGCAGTACTTC. It codes for CATSPGIYNEQYF. V usage is TRBV24-1 and J usage is TRBJ2-5; tentative D call: TRBD2 (5 bases). The CDR3 extends over 13 amino acids. The ends were cut back, 7 bases at V and 11 bases at J, with 19 bases in the middle. Germline CDR1 is KGHDR and CDR2 is SFDVKD.

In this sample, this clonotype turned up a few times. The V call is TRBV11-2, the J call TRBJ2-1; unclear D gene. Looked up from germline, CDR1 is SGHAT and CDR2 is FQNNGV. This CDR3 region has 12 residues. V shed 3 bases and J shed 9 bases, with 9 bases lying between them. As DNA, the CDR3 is TGTGCCAGCAGCTTCTCTCTCGGTGAGCAGTTCTTC. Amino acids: CASSFSLGEQFF. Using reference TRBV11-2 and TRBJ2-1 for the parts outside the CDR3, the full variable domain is EAGVAQSPRYKIIEKRQSVAFWCNPISGHATLYWYQQILGQGPKLLIQFQNNGVVDDSQLPKDRFSAERLKGVDSTLKIQPAKLEDSAVYLCASSFSLGEQFFGPGTRLTVL.

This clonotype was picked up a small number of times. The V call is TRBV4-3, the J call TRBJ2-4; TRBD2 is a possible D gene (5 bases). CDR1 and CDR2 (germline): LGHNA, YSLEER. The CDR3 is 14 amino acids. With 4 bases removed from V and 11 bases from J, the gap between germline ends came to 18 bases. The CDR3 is CASSPRPSDSLQYF. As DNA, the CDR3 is TGCGCCAGCAGCCCGCGACCTTCGGACTCGCTTCAGTACTTC.

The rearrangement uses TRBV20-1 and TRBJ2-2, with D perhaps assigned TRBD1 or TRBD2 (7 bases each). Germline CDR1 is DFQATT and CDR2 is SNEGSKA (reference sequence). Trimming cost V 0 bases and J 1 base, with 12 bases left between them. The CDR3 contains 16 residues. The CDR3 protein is CSARDGRGRNTGELFF. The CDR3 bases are TGCAGTGCTAGAGATGGGAGGGGGCGGAACACCGGGGAGCTGTTTTTT.

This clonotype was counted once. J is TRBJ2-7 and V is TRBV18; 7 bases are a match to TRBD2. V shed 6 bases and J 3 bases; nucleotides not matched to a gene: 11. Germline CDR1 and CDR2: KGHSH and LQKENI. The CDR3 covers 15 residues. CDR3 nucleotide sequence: TGTGCCAGCTCCCAGGCGTCGGCGGGAGTCTACGAGCAGTACTTC. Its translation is CASSQASAGVYEQYF.

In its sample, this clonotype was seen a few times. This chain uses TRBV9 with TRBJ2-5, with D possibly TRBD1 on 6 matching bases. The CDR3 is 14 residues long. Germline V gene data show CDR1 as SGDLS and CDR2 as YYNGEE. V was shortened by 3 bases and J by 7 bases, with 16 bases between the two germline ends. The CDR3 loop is CASSAGHVLGTQYF. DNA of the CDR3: TGTGCCAGCAGCGCGGGACACGTCCTGGGGACCCAGTACTTC.

In nucleotides, the CDR3 is TGTGCCAGCAGCTCCACTACTAGCGGGACCAGTTCCTACGAGCAGTACTTC. Translation: CASSSTTSGTSSYEQYF. The rearrangement joins TRBV7-2 to TRBJ2-7; 10 positions agree with TRBD2. CDR3 length: 17 amino acids. The V segment lost 4 bases and the J segment 1 base; nucleotides outside the gene matches: 10. CDR1 is SGHTA and CDR2 is FQGNSA in the germline V gene.

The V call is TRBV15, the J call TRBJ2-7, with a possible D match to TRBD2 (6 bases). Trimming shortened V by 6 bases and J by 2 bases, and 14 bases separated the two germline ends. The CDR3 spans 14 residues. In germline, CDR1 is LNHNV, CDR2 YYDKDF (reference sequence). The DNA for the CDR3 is TGTGCCACCAGAAAGGGAGGTCCCCCCTACGAGCAGTACTTC. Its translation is CATRKGGPPYEQYF.

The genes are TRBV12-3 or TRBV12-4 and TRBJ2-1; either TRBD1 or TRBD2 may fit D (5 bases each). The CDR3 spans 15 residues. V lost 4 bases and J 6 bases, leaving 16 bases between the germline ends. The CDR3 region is CASSSRPLGTNEQFF. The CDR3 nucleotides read TGTGCCAGCAGTTCGCGACCATTAGGGACCAATGAGCAGTTCTTC.

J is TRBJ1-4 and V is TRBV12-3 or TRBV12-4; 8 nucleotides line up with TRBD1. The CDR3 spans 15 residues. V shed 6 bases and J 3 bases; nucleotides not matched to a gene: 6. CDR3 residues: CASRLTTGANEKLFF. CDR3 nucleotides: TGTGCCAGCAGGCTTACGACAGGGGCTAATGAAAAACTGTTTTTT.

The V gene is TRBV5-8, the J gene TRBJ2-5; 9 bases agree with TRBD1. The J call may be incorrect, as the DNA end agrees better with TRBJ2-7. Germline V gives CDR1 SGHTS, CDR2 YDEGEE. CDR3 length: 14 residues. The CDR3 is CASYTGTGLGEQYF. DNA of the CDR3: TGTGCCAGCTATACCGGGACAGGGTTGGGCGAGCAGTACTTC.

The CDR3 bases are TGCGCCAGCAGCTTGGCTTGGGGCGCAGGAGATACGCAGTATTTT. It encodes CASSLAWGAGDTQYF. The chain carries TRBV5-1 and TRBJ2-3; a possible D gene is TRBD1 (5 bases). Trimming removed 0 bases at V and 5 bases at J, with 13 bases between. CDR1 is SGHRS, CDR2 YFSETQ, per germline. The CDR3 runs to 15 residues.

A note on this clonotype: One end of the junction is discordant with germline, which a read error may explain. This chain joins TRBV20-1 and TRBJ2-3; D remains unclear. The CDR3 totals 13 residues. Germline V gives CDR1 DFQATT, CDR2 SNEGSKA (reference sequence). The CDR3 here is CSARDRSPDTQYF. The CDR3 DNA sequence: TGCAGTGCGAGAGACCGTTCCCCAGATACGCAGTATTTT.

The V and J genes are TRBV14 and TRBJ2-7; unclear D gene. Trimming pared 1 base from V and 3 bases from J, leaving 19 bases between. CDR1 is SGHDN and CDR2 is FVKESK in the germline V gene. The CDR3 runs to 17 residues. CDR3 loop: CASSQVDEWQEFYEQYF. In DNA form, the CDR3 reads TGTGCCAGCAGCCAAGTTGACGAGTGGCAGGAGTTCTACGAGCAGTACTTC.

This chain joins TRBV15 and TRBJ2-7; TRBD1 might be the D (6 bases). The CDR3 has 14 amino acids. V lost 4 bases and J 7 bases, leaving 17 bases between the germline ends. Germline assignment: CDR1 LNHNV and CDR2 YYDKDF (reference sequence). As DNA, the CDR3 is TGTGCCACCAGCAAAACCAGGGGAACGGGAGAGCAGTACTTC. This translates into CATSKTRGTGEQYF.

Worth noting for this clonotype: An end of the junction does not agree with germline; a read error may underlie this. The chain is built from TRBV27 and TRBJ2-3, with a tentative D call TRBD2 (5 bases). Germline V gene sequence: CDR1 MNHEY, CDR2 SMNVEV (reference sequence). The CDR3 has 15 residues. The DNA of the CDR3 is TGTGCCGGCAGGTCGCGAGGGCTCAGCACAGATACGCAGTATTTT. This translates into CAGRSRGLSTDTQYF.

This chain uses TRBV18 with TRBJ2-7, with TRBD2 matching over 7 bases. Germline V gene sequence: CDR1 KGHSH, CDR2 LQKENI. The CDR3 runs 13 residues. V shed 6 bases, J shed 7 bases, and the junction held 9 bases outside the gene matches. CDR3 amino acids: CASSGTTYGEQYF. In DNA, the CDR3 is TGTGCCAGCTCCGGGACTACCTACGGGGAGCAGTACTTC.

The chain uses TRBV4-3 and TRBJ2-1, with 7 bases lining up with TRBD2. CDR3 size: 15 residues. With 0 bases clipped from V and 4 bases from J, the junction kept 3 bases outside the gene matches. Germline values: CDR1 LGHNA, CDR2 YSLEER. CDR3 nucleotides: TGCGCCAGCAGCCAAGAGGCTAGCGGATACAATGAGCAGTTCTTC. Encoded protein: CASSQEASGYNEQFF.

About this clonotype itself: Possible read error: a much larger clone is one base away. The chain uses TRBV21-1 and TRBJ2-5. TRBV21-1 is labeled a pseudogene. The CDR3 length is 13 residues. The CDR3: CASGKGLKETQYF. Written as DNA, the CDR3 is TGTGCCAGCGGCAAAGGATTGAAGGAGACCCAGTACTTC.

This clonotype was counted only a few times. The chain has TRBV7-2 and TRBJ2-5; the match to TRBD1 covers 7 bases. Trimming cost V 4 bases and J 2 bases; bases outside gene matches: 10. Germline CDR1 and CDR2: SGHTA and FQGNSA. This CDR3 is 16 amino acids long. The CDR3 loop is CASSSTSGGTQETQYF. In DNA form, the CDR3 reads TGTGCCAGCAGCTCAACGTCAGGGGGAACTCAAGAGACCCAGTACTTC.

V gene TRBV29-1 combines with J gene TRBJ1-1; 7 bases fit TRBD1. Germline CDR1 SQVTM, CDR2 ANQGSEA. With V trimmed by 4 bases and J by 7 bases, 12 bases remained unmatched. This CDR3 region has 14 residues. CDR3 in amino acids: CSVGEGALGVEAFF. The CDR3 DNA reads TGCAGCGTTGGAGAGGGGGCGCTTGGGGTTGAAGCTTTCTTT.

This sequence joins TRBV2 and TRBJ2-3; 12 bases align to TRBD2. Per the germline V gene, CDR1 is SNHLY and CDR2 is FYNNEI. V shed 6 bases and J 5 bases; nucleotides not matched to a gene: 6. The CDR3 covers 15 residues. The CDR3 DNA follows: TGTGCCAGCAGAGCCCCTAGCGGGGGGGGAGATACGCAGTATTTT. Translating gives CASRAPSGGGDTQYF.

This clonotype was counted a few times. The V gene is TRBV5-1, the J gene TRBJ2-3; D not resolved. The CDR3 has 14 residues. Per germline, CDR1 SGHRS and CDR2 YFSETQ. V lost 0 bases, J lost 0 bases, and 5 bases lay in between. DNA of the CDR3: TGCGCCAGCAGCTTGGGACATAGCACAGATACGCAGTATTTT. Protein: CASSLGHSTDTQYF.